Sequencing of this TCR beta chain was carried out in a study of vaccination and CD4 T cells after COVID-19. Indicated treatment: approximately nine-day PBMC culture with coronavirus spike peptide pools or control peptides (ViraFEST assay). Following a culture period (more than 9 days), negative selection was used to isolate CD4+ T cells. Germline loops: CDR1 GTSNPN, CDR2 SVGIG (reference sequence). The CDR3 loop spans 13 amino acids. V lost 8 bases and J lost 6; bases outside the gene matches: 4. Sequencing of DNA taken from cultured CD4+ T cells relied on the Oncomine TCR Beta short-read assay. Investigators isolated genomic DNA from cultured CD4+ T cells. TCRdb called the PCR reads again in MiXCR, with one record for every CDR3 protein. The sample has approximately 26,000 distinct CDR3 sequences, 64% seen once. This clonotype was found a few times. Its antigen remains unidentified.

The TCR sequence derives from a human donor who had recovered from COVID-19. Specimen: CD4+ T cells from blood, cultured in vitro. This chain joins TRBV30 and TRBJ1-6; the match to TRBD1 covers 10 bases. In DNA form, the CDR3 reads TGTGCCGGACAGGGGGAGGCTAATTCACCCCTCCACTTT. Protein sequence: CAGQGEANSPLHF.